Presented here are 10 T cell receptor beta chains from one specimen sequenced in a study of T cell repertoires in cytomegalovirus infection. These TCRs' antigens remain unknown. TCRdb called the reads again in MiXCR, with one record for every CDR3 protein. The repertoire holds about 920,000 distinct CDR3 sequences, with around 32% as singletons. Sequencing was performed on cultured CD8+ T cells from PBMCs, taken from culture after CMV antigen stimulation. The receptors derive from a human donor in good health (CMV status not recorded). Some clones in this sample may be carry-over from other donors' samples.

This clonotype was detected once. The chain recombines TRBV29-1 with TRBJ1-1; TRBD1 agrees at 8 bases. The CDR3 covers 12 residues. V lost 4 bases and J lost 4; bases outside the gene matches: 2. Germline V CDR1 and CDR2: SQVTM, ANQGSEA. The CDR3 spells CSVGTGLTEAFF. In DNA form, the CDR3 reads TGCAGCGTTGGGACAGGGCTCACTGAAGCTTTCTTT.

At least ten counts were recorded for this clonotype. This chain connects TRBV6-5 to TRBJ2-7, with 9 bases that match TRBD1. The CDR3 has 13 residues. V dropped 8 bases and J dropped 1; count of bases not matched to a gene: 3. The germline CDR1 and CDR2 sequences are MNHEY and SVGAGI. CDR3 residues: CASRDRASYEQYF. CDR3 nucleotides: TGTGCCAGCCGGGACAGGGCTTCCTACGAGCAGTACTTC.

The rearrangement uses TRBV7-9 and TRBJ2-6; D unclear. Germline-derived CDR1 and CDR2 are SEHNR and FQNEAQ (reference sequence). CDR3 length equals 16 residues. Deletions cut 2 bases from V and 1 base from J, with 9 bases between. In nucleotides, the CDR3 is TGTGCCAGCAGCTTACCTGGGCCGTCTGGGGCCAACGTCCTGACTTTC. Amino acid sequence: CASSLPGPSGANVLTF.

This clonotype was counted a few times. This rearrangement joins TRBV4-1 to TRBJ2-1; 7 nucleotides match TRBD2. This CDR3 has 15 amino acids. Per the germline V gene, CDR1 is MGHRA and CDR2 is YSYEKL. V was pared by 3 bases and J by 7 bases, with 9 bases of the junction left unmatched. The CDR3 sequence: CASSHPGLVGNEQFF. CDR3 DNA sequence: TGCGCCAGCAGCCACCCCGGACTAGTAGGTAATGAGCAGTTCTTC.

The genes are TRBV11-2 and TRBJ1-4, with D tentatively TRBD1 (5 bases). CDR1 is SGHAT, CDR2 FQNNGV, per germline. Trimming removed 10 bases from V and 8 bases from J, with 20 bases in between. The CDR3 has 14 residues. CDR3: CAIGVRDEGEKLFF. DNA of the CDR3: TGTGCCATCGGAGTCAGGGACGAGGGAGAAAAACTGTTTTTT.

As concerns this clonotype: Relative to the germline gene, one junction end is altered; a read error may explain this. The chain uses TRBV4-1 and TRBJ1-5; D ambiguous. The length of the CDR3 is 16 residues. Germline CDR1 is MGHRA and CDR2 is YSYEKL. CDR3 DNA: TGTGCCAGCAGCCAAGTGGGAGGTTATAGCAATCAGCCCCAGCATTTT. This encodes CASSQVGGYSNQPQHF.

V gene TRBV27 combines with J gene TRBJ2-7, with D possibly matching TRBD2 (6 bases). Trimming took 6 bases from V and 2 from J, leaving 17 bases between them. Germline lookup yields CDR1 MNHEY and CDR2 SMNVEV (reference sequence). The CDR3 is 15 residues long. Written as DNA, the CDR3 is TGTGCCAGCAGACCGGGACTCGAACCCACCTACGAGCAGTACTTC. Protein product: CASRPGLEPTYEQYF.

This clonotype was detected a few times. This chain links TRBV6-5 with TRBJ2-5, with TRBD2 as a possible D gene (6 bases). This CDR3 comprises 15 residues. Per the germline V gene, CDR1 is MNHEY and CDR2 is SVGAGI. V lost 6 bases and J lost 2, with 16 bases in between. CDR3 loop: CASSPPGSPQETQYF. CDR3 sequence (DNA): TGTGCCAGCAGCCCACCCGGGAGTCCACAAGAGACCCAGTACTTC.

This clonotype occurred many times. The chain is built from TRBV7-3 and TRBJ2-3; TRBD2 aligns across 7 bases. Looked up from germline, CDR1 is SGHTA and CDR2 is FQGTGA. The CDR3 consists of 16 residues. After removal of 5 bases from V and 3 bases from J, the junction contained 11 bases not matched to a gene. In nucleotides, the CDR3 is TGTGCCAGCAGCCATCCTAGTAACGGGGGGACAGATACGCAGTATTTT. Amino acid sequence: CASSHPSNGGTDTQYF.

V gene TRBV20-1 combines with J gene TRBJ2-5; D not resolved. CDR3 size: 13 residues. Trimming removed 1 base from V and 2 bases from J, with 8 bases in between. Germline assignment: CDR1 DFQATT and CDR2 SNEGSKA (reference sequence). The CDR3 protein is CSARGGLQETQYF. The CDR3 DNA follows: TGCAGTGCTAGAGGTGGGCTACAAGAGACCCAGTACTTC.